The 32 T cell receptor beta chains below all came from one sample that was sequenced in a study of control samples from healthy donors and cancer patients. TCRdb's copy holds only in-frame clones and misses some; the assay was immunoSEQ multiplex PCR. The repertoire holds 150,000 to 200,000 clones, 85% to 95% seen once, with 1.3% to 1.5% in the top ten. Sequences were obtained from blood. Receptors were obtained from a woman between 18 and 29 years old in good health.

This clone was observed a handful of times. The rearrangement joins TRBV6-1 to TRBJ1-1; D is ambiguous. Per germline, CDR1 MNHNS and CDR2 SASEGT. V was trimmed by 2 bases and J by 8 bases, leaving 9 bases between them. There are 12 residues in the CDR3. The CDR3 DNA is TGTGCCAGCAGTGAATACTGGGCAGAAGCTTTCTTT. Protein sequence: CASSEYWAEAFF.

V and J are TRBV5-6 and TRBJ2-1, with a tentative D call TRBD2 (5 bases). The V end was cut by 0 bases, the J end by 6 bases, with 16 bases between. There are 16 residues in the CDR3. Germline V gene data show CDR1 as SGHDT and CDR2 as YYEEEE. The CDR3 DNA sequence: TGTGCCAGCAGCTTGGGGGTGGGTAGCGACTTCAATGAGCAGTTCTTC. Translation: CASSLGVGSDFNEQFF.

The chain combines TRBV7-3 with TRBJ1-4; D is unresolved. There are 14 residues in the CDR3. V was cut by 3 bases and J by 3 bases, with 8 bases left in between. Germline loops: CDR1 SGHTA, CDR2 FQGTGA. CDR3 DNA sequence: TGTGCCAGCAGCTTGGACGGGTCTAATGAAAAACTGTTTTTT. Protein sequence: CASSLDGSNEKLFF.

This rearrangement joins TRBV27 to TRBJ2-1; 9 bases line up with TRBD1. The length of the CDR3 is 12 residues. J lost 9 bases, V lost 6 bases, and 3 bases had no gene match. Germline lookup yields CDR1 MNHEY and CDR2 SMNVEV (reference sequence). The CDR3 region is CASRTGGGEQFF. The CDR3 region has the DNA TGTGCCAGCAGAACAGGGGGCGGTGAGCAGTTCTTC.

This clone showed up just once. The chain joins TRBV28 to TRBJ2-5, with D uncertain. With 7 bases removed from V and 4 bases from J, the gap between germline ends came to 10 bases. CDR1 and CDR2 (germline): MDHEN, SYDVKM. The CDR3 extends over 12 amino acids. The CDR3 protein is CASIGSRETQYF. CDR3 bases: TGTGCCAGCATTGGAAGTAGAGAGACCCAGTACTTC.

This chain links TRBV3-1 (or the pseudogene TRBV3-2) with TRBJ2-5; no reliable D call. The CDR3 has 14 amino acids. Trimming shortened V by 4 bases and J by 0 bases, and 9 bases separated the two germline ends. Per the germline V gene, CDR1 is LGHDT and CDR2 is YNNKEL (reference sequence). The CDR3 loop reads CASSLGRYQETQYF. In DNA, the CDR3 is TGTGCCAGCAGCCTCGGCAGGTACCAAGAGACCCAGTACTTC.

The V and J genes are TRBV5-1 and TRBJ2-7, with D possibly being TRBD1 (6 bases). V was pared by 4 bases and J by 0 bases, with 11 bases between. CDR3 length: 14 residues. Germline V CDR1 and CDR2: SGHRS, YFSETQ. The CDR3 DNA follows: TGCGCCAGCAGCCGGGACACGATCTCCTACGAGCAGTACTTC. It yields the protein CASSRDTISYEQYF.

The chain combines TRBV3-1 (or the pseudogene TRBV3-2) with TRBJ1-2, with D possibly TRBD1 on 5 matching bases. V was clipped by 3 bases and J by 0 bases, with 20 bases between them. The CDR3 has 18 amino acids. The germline gives CDR1 LGHDT, CDR2 YNNKEL (reference sequence). The CDR3 bases are TGTGCCAGCAGCCAGGCTCAGGGACCGCTTTCCCCTAACTATGGCTACACCTTC. The encoded protein is CASSQAQGPLSPNYGYTF.

In DNA form, the CDR3 reads TGTGCCAGCAGCTCCTATAATTCACCCCTCCACTTT. Amino acids: CASSSYNSPLHF. This sequence joins TRBV6-5 and TRBJ1-6; D gene unclear. This CDR3 is 12 amino acids long. Germline V gene data show CDR1 as MNHEY and CDR2 as SVGAGI. V was pared by 6 bases and J by 0 bases, with 0 bases between.

V gene TRBV6-5 combines with J gene TRBJ1-4, with D unclear. The CDR3 runs to 14 residues. V dropped 8 bases and J dropped 4 bases, with 14 bases sitting between them. Germline CDR1 MNHEY, CDR2 SVGAGI. Here the CDR3 reads CASGIRGYNEKLFF. CDR3 nucleotides: TGTGCCAGCGGAATTCGGGGTTATAATGAAAAACTGTTTTTT.

The rearrangement joins TRBV28 to TRBJ2-6, with 10 positions matching TRBD2. V lost 2 bases, J lost 2 bases, and 3 bases stayed unmatched. The germline CDR1 and CDR2 sequences are MDHEN and SYDVKM. The CDR3 loop spans 17 amino acids. The CDR3 protein is CASSLAGLAAGANVLTF. The CDR3 DNA follows: TGTGCCAGCAGTTTAGCCGGACTAGCGGCTGGGGCCAACGTCCTGACTTTC.

This rearrangement joins TRBV28 to TRBJ1-1; D is unresolved. CDR3 length: 16 residues. Deletions cut 1 base from V and 0 bases from J, with 12 bases between. Germline V CDR1 and CDR2: MDHEN, SYDVKM. CDR3 sequence (DNA): TGTGCCAGCAGTTTATTCCCAGGATTAATGAACACTGAAGCTTTCTTT. Encoded protein: CASSLFPGLMNTEAFF.

The chain employs TRBV5-8 and TRBJ1-2; D unclear. The CDR3 is 15 residues long. Germline CDR1 SGHTS, CDR2 YDEGEE. Trimming cost V 6 bases and J 3 bases, with 18 bases left between them. The CDR3 spells CASTRGPGGYYGYTF. The CDR3 coding sequence is TGTGCCAGCACCAGAGGGCCGGGTGGGTACTATGGCTACACCTTC.

The rearrangement uses TRBV6-5 and TRBJ1-2; TRBD1 might be the D (5 bases). This CDR3 contains 13 residues. CDR1 MNHEY and CDR2 SVGAGI come from the germline V gene. Trimming removed 6 bases at V and 6 bases at J, with 14 bases between. CDR3 protein: CASSWGGGNGYTF. CDR3 DNA: TGTGCCAGCAGCTGGGGGGGAGGCAATGGCTACACCTTC.

The CDR3 sequence is CASSFTGSGANVLTF. CDR3 DNA: TGTGCCAGCAGCTTCACAGGATCTGGGGCCAACGTCCTGACTTTC. This chain uses TRBV9 with TRBJ2-6; perhaps TRBD1 as D (5 bases). The germline gives CDR1 SGDLS, CDR2 YYNGEE. V was shortened by 4 bases and J by 1 base, with 9 bases between the two germline ends. There are 15 residues in the CDR3. Together with reference TRBV9 and TRBJ2-6, the CDR3 gives the full variable domain: DSGVTQTPKHLITATGQRVTLRCSPRSGDLSVYWYQQSLDQGLQFLIQYYNGEERAKGNILERFSAQQFPDLHSELNLSSLELGDSALYFCASSFTGSGANVLTFGAGSRLTVL.

V and J are TRBV4-3 and TRBJ1-4; 11 bases fit TRBD1. V lost 3 bases to trimming and J lost 0 bases; unmatched junction nucleotides: 9. The CDR3 is made up of 19 amino acids. Per the germline V gene, CDR1 is LGHNA and CDR2 is YSLEER. CDR3 loop: CASSHMGTGGLATNEKLFF. Written as DNA, the CDR3 is TGCGCCAGCAGCCACATGGGGACAGGGGGGCTTGCAACTAATGAAAAACTGTTTTTT.

J is TRBJ2-1 and V is TRBV19, with D possibly being TRBD1 (5 bases). V was pared by 5 bases and J by 6 bases, with 11 bases between. CDR3 length: 13 amino acids. The germline CDR1 and CDR2 sequences are LNHDA and SQIVND (reference sequence). The CDR3 region is CASSPDTFNEQFF. The DNA of the CDR3 is TGTGCCAGTAGTCCGGACACCTTCAATGAGCAGTTCTTC.

CDR3 residues: CASSYSPGGNEKLFF. CDR3 coding DNA: TGTGCCAGCAGTTACTCCCCAGGGGGGAATGAAAAACTGTTTTTT. The chain is built from TRBV6-5 and TRBJ1-4; 7 bases match TRBD1. J gave up 5 bases and V 0 bases, and 3 bases lay outside the gene matches. From germline, CDR1 is MNHEY and CDR2 SVGAGI. The CDR3 runs to 15 residues.

V and J are TRBV19 and TRBJ1-2, with D perhaps TRBD1 (5 bases). CDR1 and CDR2 from the germline V gene are LNHDA and SQIVND (reference sequence). Trimming left V 8 bases short and J 3 bases short, with 13 bases between. The CDR3 is 13 amino acids. This CDR3 reads CASLSGTDYGYTF. CDR3 DNA sequence: TGTGCCAGTTTATCCGGGACGGACTATGGCTACACCTTC.

Only a few counts were recorded for this clone. The V and J genes are TRBV6-5 and TRBJ2-7, with D uncertain. Germline assignment: CDR1 MNHEY and CDR2 SVGAGI. The CDR3 runs 12 residues. V was clipped by 6 bases and J by 9 bases, with 15 bases between them. The CDR3 DNA follows: TGTGCCAGCAGCAGAGGAGACGATGCGCAGTACTTC. This encodes CASSRGDDAQYF.

The chain carries TRBV7-2 and TRBJ1-3; tentatively, D is TRBD1 (6 bases). Looked up from germline, CDR1 is SGHTA and CDR2 is FQGNSA. The V gene lost 5 bases and the J gene lost 3 bases, with 17 bases spanning the gap. The CDR3 totals 16 residues. CDR3 loop: CASSPYGGAGGNTIYF. CDR3 DNA: TGTGCCAGCAGCCCCTACGGGGGGGCTGGTGGAAACACCATATATTTT.

The V call is TRBV27, the J call TRBJ2-3; D might be TRBD2 (6 bases). The ends were cut back, 1 base at V and 4 bases at J, with 12 bases in the middle. The CDR3 totals 15 residues. CDR1 and CDR2 from the germline V gene are MNHEY and SMNVEV (reference sequence). The CDR3 sequence is CASSLLGLASDTQYF. For the CDR3, the DNA is TGTGCCAGCAGTTTATTGGGGCTAGCGTCAGATACGCAGTATTTT.

The chain links TRBV9 to TRBJ1-5, with 7 positions matching TRBD1. After removal of 0 bases from V and 0 bases from J, the junction contained 3 bases not matched to a gene. The CDR3 spans 16 residues. Germline CDR1 and CDR2: SGDLS and YYNGEE. As DNA, the CDR3 is TGTGCCAGCAGCGTAGGAGGGGGCGGTAGCAATCAGCCCCAGCATTTT. It codes for CASSVGGGGSNQPQHF.

The chain is built from TRBV27 and TRBJ1-2; 9 bases align to TRBD1. Germline V gives CDR1 MNHEY, CDR2 SMNVEV (reference sequence). CDR3 length: 15 amino acids. Germline trimming cut 6 bases from V and 2 bases from J; bases unmatched to any gene: 7. The CDR3: CASRQGTGSNYGYTF. The CDR3, as DNA: TGTGCCAGCAGGCAAGGGACAGGGAGCAACTATGGCTACACCTTC.

V and J are TRBV9 and TRBJ2-5; TRBD2 is a possible D gene (7 bases). The ends were cut back, 3 bases at V and 2 bases at J, with 26 bases in the middle. Germline CDR1 and CDR2: SGDLS and YYNGEE. This CDR3 spans 19 amino acids. CDR3 coding DNA: TGTGCCAGCAGCGAGCCCCGAACCCTTGGGGGGGGGCCACAAGAGACCCAGTACTTC. The encoded protein is CASSEPRTLGGGPQETQYF.

The chain joins TRBV5-6 to TRBJ1-1; no firm D call. Per germline, CDR1 SGHDT and CDR2 YYEEEE. Trimming cost V 2 bases and J 1 base, with 6 bases left between them. There are 13 residues in the CDR3. The CDR3, as DNA: TGTGCCAGCAGCTTTGAGGCGAACACTGAAGCTTTCTTT. Translation: CASSFEANTEAFF.

The chain employs TRBV24-1 and TRBJ1-1; D is ambiguous. Trimming took 3 bases from V and 1 from J, leaving 5 bases between them. The CDR3 extends over 13 amino acids. The germline gives CDR1 KGHDR, CDR2 SFDVKD. CDR3 nucleotide sequence: TGTGCCACCAGTGATGCGGGGAACACTGAAGCTTTCTTT. Residues: CATSDAGNTEAFF.

The rearrangement joins TRBV9 to TRBJ2-5; 10 bases align to TRBD2. Germline V gene data show CDR1 as SGDLS and CDR2 as YYNGEE. Trimming cost V 2 bases and J 5 bases; bases outside gene matches: 6. The length of the CDR3 is 15 residues. The CDR3 DNA reads as TGTGCCAGCAGCGTCGAGCGGGGGGGCCGGGAGACCCAGTACTTC. Protein product: CASSVERGGRETQYF.

The chain combines TRBV27 with TRBJ2-1; D is uncertain. This CDR3 comprises 12 residues. V was cut by 8 bases and J by 0 bases, with 5 bases left in between. CDR1 is MNHEY and CDR2 is SMNVEV in the germline V gene (reference sequence). As DNA, the CDR3 is TGTGCCAGCTCCCCCTCCTACAATGAGCAGTTCTTC. It is translated as CASSPSYNEQFF.

The sample holds one count of this clone. The chain links TRBV4-3 to TRBJ1-1; no reliable D call. V lost 0 bases to trimming and J lost 9 bases, with 20 bases between them. The germline CDR1 and CDR2 sequences are LGHNA and YSLEER. This CDR3 comprises 16 residues. The CDR3 nucleotides read TGCGCCAGCAGCCAAGAAGGCAAGAAGGTCCTTGGTAAAGCTTTCTTT. Its protein product is CASSQEGKKVLGKAFF.

The rearrangement links TRBV6-6 to TRBJ1-4; D is unresolved. This CDR3 contains 14 residues. Trimming cost V 4 bases and J 17 bases, with 23 bases left between them. Germline loops: CDR1 MNHNY, CDR2 SVGAGI (reference sequence). CDR3 loop: CASSSPGSPALRFF. The CDR3 DNA sequence: TGTGCCAGCAGTTCCCCGGGCTCTCCCGCCTTACGCTTTTTT.

V usage is TRBV18 and J usage is TRBJ2-5; the D gene is possibly TRBD1 (6 bases). The germline gives CDR1 KGHSH, CDR2 LQKENI. CDR3 size: 13 residues. V lost 3 bases, J lost 3 bases, and 8 bases lay in between. Here the CDR3 DNA reads TGTGCCAGCTCACCGCCAGGGGAAGAGACCCAGTACTTC. Residues: CASSPPGEETQYF.